This T cell receptor (beta chain) emerged from a study of cytotoxic CD8 clonotypes in ibrutinib-treated CLL. The overall study: On average, each sample had about 250,000 productive templates and approximately 89,000 productive rearrangements. The study, taken as a whole, reports: Patients showed higher baseline clonality than age-matched healthy donors, and it tracked circulating CD8+ T-cell counts.

The assay was immunoSEQ multiplex PCR, and TCRdb's table has in-frame clones only and misses some. The sample holds 100,000 to 150,000 clones; roughly 85% are singletons and the top ten take roughly 1.9%. A word on this clone: Its cognate antigen is unknown.

The length of the CDR3 is 13 residues. The germline V gene has CDR1 SGHTA and CDR2 FQGTGA. Trimming cost V 3 bases and J 5 bases, with 8 bases left between them. The rearrangement joins TRBV7-3 to TRBJ2-1; D not certain. The sample here was PBMCs, taken after 24 months of ibrutinib treatment. This clonotype was sampled from a human donor with chronic lymphocytic leukemia. For the CDR3, the DNA is TGTGCCAGCAGCTTTGACCAAGACAATGAGCAGTTCTTC. Translation gives CASSFDQDNEQFF. The whole variable domain, remainder taken from reference TRBV7-3 and TRBJ2-1, is GAGVSQTPSNKVTEKGKYVELRCDPISGHTALYWYRQSLGQGPEFLIYFQGTGAADDSGLPNDRFFAVRPEGSVSTLKIQRTERGDSAVYLCASSFDQDNEQFFGPGTRLTVL.